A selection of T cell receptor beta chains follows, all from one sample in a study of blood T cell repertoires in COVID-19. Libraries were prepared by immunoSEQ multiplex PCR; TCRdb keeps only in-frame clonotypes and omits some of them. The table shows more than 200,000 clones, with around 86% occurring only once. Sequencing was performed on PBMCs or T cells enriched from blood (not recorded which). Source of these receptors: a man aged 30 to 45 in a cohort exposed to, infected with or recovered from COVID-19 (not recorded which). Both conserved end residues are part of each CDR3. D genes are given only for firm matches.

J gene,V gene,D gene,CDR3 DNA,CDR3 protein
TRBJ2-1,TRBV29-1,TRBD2,TGCAGCGGAGCGGGAGGAGAGCACACCTACAATGAGCAGTTCTTC,CSGAGGEHTYNEQFF
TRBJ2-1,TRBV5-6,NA,TGTGCCAGCAGCCACGAACCTCTAGGGCGGGACCCCTACAATGAGCAGTTCTTC,CASSHEPLGRDPYNEQFF
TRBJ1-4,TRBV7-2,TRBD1,TGTGCCAGCAGCCCACAGGGGGCAGGGGAAAAACTGTTTTTT,CASSPQGAGEKLFF
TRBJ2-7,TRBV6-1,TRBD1,TGTGCCAGCAGTGATACAGGGGGCCTTTACGAGCAGTACTTC,CASSDTGGLYEQYF
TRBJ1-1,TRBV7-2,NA,TGTGCCAGCAGAACAGACAGGACCATGAACACTGAAGCTTTCTTT,CASRTDRTMNTEAFF
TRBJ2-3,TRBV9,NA,TGTGCCAGCAGCGTAAAGAGGGCAGATACGCAGTATTTT,CASSVKRADTQYF
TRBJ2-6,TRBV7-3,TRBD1,TGTGCCAGCAGCCTCGTCGGGACAGCCCGCTCTGGGGCCAACGTCCTGACTTTC,CASSLVGTARSGANVLTF
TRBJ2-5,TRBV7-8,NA,TGTGCCACCGGACTAAGGGGAGGATCAAAGCGAGAGACCCAGTACTTC,CATGLRGGSKRETQYF
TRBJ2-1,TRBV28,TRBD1,TGTGCCAGCAGATACCGGGACAGGGTGTATGGAAATGAGCAGTTCTTC,CASRYRDRVYGNEQFF
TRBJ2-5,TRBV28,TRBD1,TGTGCCAGCAGTCCAAACAGACAGGGGCGAGAGACCCAGTACTTC,CASSPNRQGRETQYF
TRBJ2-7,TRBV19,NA,TGTGCCAGTAGTATCGGGAGCGAGCAGTACTTC,CASSIGSEQYF
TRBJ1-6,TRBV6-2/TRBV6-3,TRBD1,TGTGCCAGCAGTTACTTGATGACAGGGTCTACGTCGTGGAATTCACCCCTCCACTTT,CASSYLMTGSTSWNSPLHF
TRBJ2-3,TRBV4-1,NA,TGCGCCAGCAGCCGAGGGAGCACAGATACGCAGTATTTT,CASSRGSTDTQYF
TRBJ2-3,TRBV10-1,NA,TGCGCCAGCAGTGAGTCTCCTAGTCGCACAGATACGCAGTATTTT,CASSESPSRTDTQYF
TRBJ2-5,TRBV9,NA,TGTGCCAGCAGCGTAGACGGAGAGACCCAGTACTTC,CASSVDGETQYF
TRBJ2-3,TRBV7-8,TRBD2,TGTGCCAGCAGCGACCATAGCGGGCGCTTCACAGATACGCAGTATTTT,CASSDHSGRFTDTQYF